The rows below give T cell receptor beta chains drawn from one sample of a study of blood T cell repertoires in COVID-19. Method: immunoSEQ multiplex PCR; TCRdb's copy keeps in-frame clones and lacks some. The sample gives about 50,000 clones, around nine tenths of which show up once; about 13% is in the top ten. Sequencing was performed on peripheral blood. The receptors stem from a human donor with active COVID-19. The donor label of this sample is uncertain. Each CDR3 is given with its conserved first and last residue. The D gene is left open where the match is weak. Some rows mark clone size as missing; the rest say once, few, many or name a class of expanded clone.

d_gene: .; v_gene: TRBV3-1/TRBV3-2; j_gene: TRBJ2-7; abundance: .; CDR3aa: CASSPLLGGTTYEQYF; CDR3nt: TGTGCCAGCAGCCCCCTCCTTGGGGGGACCACCTACGAGCAGTACTTC
d_gene: .; v_gene: TRBV5-1; j_gene: TRBJ2-3; abundance: .; CDR3aa: CASSSTGQTSTDTQYF; CDR3nt: TGCGCCAGCAGCTCCACGGGACAAACTAGCACAGATACGCAGTATTTT
d_gene: .; v_gene: TRBV4-1; j_gene: TRBJ2-3; abundance: .; CDR3aa: CASSFTWTQETDTQYF; CDR3nt: TGCGCCAGCAGTTTCACCTGGACACAAGAAACAGATACGCAGTATTTT
d_gene: .; v_gene: TRBV2; j_gene: TRBJ1-1; abundance: once; CDR3aa: CASRLRMNTEAFF; CDR3nt: TGTGCCAGCAGACTACGGATGAACACTGAAGCTTTCTTT
d_gene: TRBD1; v_gene: TRBV24-1; j_gene: TRBJ1-6; abundance: .; CDR3aa: CATSDWTGSPLHF; CDR3nt: TGTGCCACCAGTGATTGGACAGGGTCACCCCTCCACTTT
d_gene: TRBD1; v_gene: TRBV5-8; j_gene: TRBJ2-2; abundance: .; CDR3aa: CASSSRTGVTGELFF; CDR3nt: TGTGCCAGCAGCTCCCGGACAGGGGTTACCGGGGAGCTGTTTTTT
d_gene: TRBD1; v_gene: TRBV18; j_gene: TRBJ2-2; abundance: .; CDR3aa: CASSSSRQGAEAGELFF; CDR3nt: TGTGCCAGCTCATCGTCACGTCAGGGGGCTGAGGCCGGGGAGCTGTTTTTT
d_gene: TRBD1; v_gene: TRBV19; j_gene: TRBJ2-6; abundance: .; CDR3aa: CASREQGASGSGANVLTF; CDR3nt: TGTGCCAGTAGGGAACAGGGGGCTAGTGGGTCTGGGGCCAACGTCCTGACTTTC
d_gene: TRBD1; v_gene: TRBV11-2; j_gene: TRBJ1-1; abundance: .; CDR3aa: CASSLDRDRTAFF; CDR3nt: TGTGCCAGCAGCTTAGATCGGGACAGGACAGCTTTCTTT
d_gene: .; v_gene: TRBV19; j_gene: TRBJ2-7; abundance: .; CDR3aa: CASSIGAGDEQYF; CDR3nt: TGTGCCAGTAGTATAGGGGCAGGGGACGAGCAGTACTTC
d_gene: .; v_gene: TRBV6-1; j_gene: TRBJ1-2; abundance: .; CDR3aa: CASSEARVSGYTF; CDR3nt: TGTGCCAGCAGTGAAGCGCGGGTGAGTGGCTACACCTTC
d_gene: TRBD1; v_gene: TRBV2; j_gene: TRBJ1-1; abundance: .; CDR3aa: CASITGTGKNTEAFF; CDR3nt: TGTGCCAGCATAACCGGGACAGGGAAGAACACTGAAGCTTTCTTT
d_gene: TRBD2; v_gene: TRBV5-6; j_gene: TRBJ2-3; abundance: .; CDR3aa: CASSLDSGRGLDTQYF; CDR3nt: TGTGCCAGCAGCTTGGACAGCGGGAGAGGACTGGATACGCAGTATTTT
d_gene: .; v_gene: TRBV10-1; j_gene: TRBJ2-2; abundance: .; CDR3aa: CASTPGALGTGELFF; CDR3nt: TGCGCCAGCACCCCGGGAGCCCTTGGGACCGGGGAGCTGTTTTTT
d_gene: TRBD2; v_gene: TRBV27; j_gene: TRBJ2-1; abundance: .; CDR3aa: CASSLWGLAGRYNEQFF; CDR3nt: TGTGCCAGCAGTTTATGGGGACTAGCGGGGCGCTACAATGAGCAGTTCTTC
d_gene: .; v_gene: TRBV5-4; j_gene: TRBJ2-3; abundance: once; CDR3aa: CASSLDSRFTDTQYF; CDR3nt: TGTGCCAGCAGCTTGGACTCCAGGTTCACAGATACGCAGTATTTT
d_gene: TRBD2; v_gene: TRBV11-3; j_gene: TRBJ2-5; abundance: .; CDR3aa: CASSLGTSGAPDQETQYF; CDR3nt: TGTGCCAGCAGCTTGGGAACTAGCGGGGCCCCAGACCAAGAGACCCAGTACTTC
d_gene: .; v_gene: TRBV3-1/TRBV3-2; j_gene: TRBJ2-2; abundance: .; CDR3aa: CASSQDRVTGELFF; CDR3nt: TGTGCCAGCAGCCAAGATCGGGTTACCGGGGAGCTGTTTTTT
d_gene: TRBD1; v_gene: TRBV11-3; j_gene: TRBJ2-1; abundance: few; CDR3aa: CASSPGTAYNEQFF; CDR3nt: TGTGCCAGCAGTCCCGGGACAGCGTACAATGAGCAGTTCTTC
d_gene: .; v_gene: TRBV2; j_gene: TRBJ1-5; abundance: .; CDR3aa: CASRPAAGRQPQHF; CDR3nt: TGTGCCAGCAGGCCGGCGGCAGGGCGACAGCCCCAGCATTTT
d_gene: TRBD1; v_gene: TRBV5-1; j_gene: TRBJ2-1; abundance: .; CDR3aa: CASSGTVSAYNEQFF; CDR3nt: TGCGCCAGCAGCGGGACAGTTTCCGCCTACAATGAGCAGTTCTTC
d_gene: .; v_gene: TRBV5-1; j_gene: TRBJ2-7; abundance: .; CDR3aa: CASSLSVPGVTYEQYF; CDR3nt: TGCGCCAGCAGCTTGAGCGTGCCAGGGGTTACCTACGAGCAGTACTTC
d_gene: TRBD2; v_gene: TRBV7-9; j_gene: TRBJ2-1; abundance: .; CDR3aa: CASSTTSGGYNEQFF; CDR3nt: TGTGCCAGCAGCACGACTAGCGGGGGTTACAATGAGCAGTTCTTC
d_gene: TRBD2; v_gene: TRBV18; j_gene: TRBJ2-7; abundance: .; CDR3aa: CASSPAGGAYEQYF; CDR3nt: TGTGCCAGCTCACCGGCGGGAGGTGCCTACGAGCAGTACTTC
d_gene: .; v_gene: TRBV28; j_gene: TRBJ2-7; abundance: .; CDR3aa: CASSGTYYEQYF; CDR3nt: TGTGCCAGCAGTGGGACTTACTACGAGCAGTACTTC
d_gene: TRBD1; v_gene: TRBV29-1; j_gene: TRBJ1-1; abundance: .; CDR3aa: CSVGQGQNTEAFF; CDR3nt: TGCAGCGTCGGACAGGGCCAGAACACTGAAGCTTTCTTT
d_gene: TRBD2; v_gene: TRBV19; j_gene: TRBJ2-1; abundance: .; CDR3aa: CASSILAGVHNEQFF; CDR3nt: TGTGCCAGTAGTATCCTAGCGGGAGTCCACAATGAGCAGTTCTTC
d_gene: .; v_gene: TRBV28; j_gene: TRBJ2-2; abundance: .; CDR3aa: CASRPGTTGELFF; CDR3nt: TGTGCCAGCAGGCCAGGGACTACCGGGGAGCTGTTTTTT
d_gene: .; v_gene: TRBV11-3; j_gene: TRBJ2-1; abundance: .; CDR3aa: CASSLDSGRVFYNEQFF; CDR3nt: TGTGCCAGCAGCTTAGACAGTGGCAGGGTTTTTTACAATGAGCAGTTCTTC
d_gene: .; v_gene: TRBV27; j_gene: TRBJ2-3; abundance: .; CDR3aa: CASSLMGGQRTDTQYF; CDR3nt: TGTGCCAGCAGTTTAATGGGGGGGCAAAGGACAGATACGCAGTATTTT
d_gene: .; v_gene: TRBV5-6; j_gene: TRBJ1-6; abundance: .; CDR3aa: CASNSGGSYNSPLHF; CDR3nt: TGTGCCAGCAACTCCGGGGGCTCCTATAATTCACCCCTCCACTTT
d_gene: TRBD2; v_gene: TRBV27; j_gene: TRBJ2-3; abundance: .; CDR3aa: CASSLVLAGGTDTQYF; CDR3nt: TGTGCCAGCAGTTTAGTCCTAGCGGGAGGCACAGATACGCAGTATTTT
d_gene: .; v_gene: TRBV30; j_gene: TRBJ2-7; abundance: .; CDR3aa: CAWTSVHRSYEQYF; CDR3nt: TGTGCCTGGACCTCGGTCCACCGATCCTACGAGCAGTACTTC
d_gene: .; v_gene: TRBV7-7; j_gene: TRBJ2-1; abundance: .; CDR3aa: CASSLALDSYNEQFF; CDR3nt: TGTGCTAGCAGCTTAGCTTTGGACAGTTACAATGAGCAGTTCTTC
d_gene: .; v_gene: TRBV9; j_gene: TRBJ1-1; abundance: .; CDR3aa: CASSTRGSGGLGEAFF; CDR3nt: TGTGCCAGCAGCACCCGAGGAAGCGGGGGGCTCGGTGAAGCTTTCTTT
d_gene: .; v_gene: TRBV7-6; j_gene: TRBJ1-5; abundance: .; CDR3aa: CASSLLGVNQPQHF; CDR3nt: TGTGCCAGCAGCTTATTAGGGGTCAATCAGCCCCAGCATTTT
d_gene: .; v_gene: TRBV11-3; j_gene: TRBJ1-1; abundance: .; CDR3aa: CASSERGLNTEAFF; CDR3nt: TGTGCCAGCAGCGAGCGGGGACTGAACACTGAAGCTTTCTTT
d_gene: .; v_gene: TRBV6-5; j_gene: TRBJ1-5; abundance: .; CDR3aa: CAVEASRNQPQHF; CDR3nt: TGTGCCGTAGAAGCTTCTCGCAATCAGCCCCAGCATTTT
d_gene: .; v_gene: TRBV20-1; j_gene: TRBJ2-7; abundance: once; CDR3aa: CSASLLHEQYF; CDR3nt: TGCAGTGCTAGTTTACTGCACGAGCAGTACTTC
d_gene: .; v_gene: TRBV18; j_gene: TRBJ1-5; abundance: .; CDR3aa: CASSPARAQPQHF; CDR3nt: TGTGCCAGCTCACCTGCCAGGGCTCAGCCCCAGCATTTT
d_gene: .; v_gene: TRBV6-5; j_gene: TRBJ1-1; abundance: .; CDR3aa: CASRAQGNLFYEAFF; CDR3nt: TGTGCCAGCAGAGCCCAGGGTAATCTATTCTATGAAGCTTTCTTT
d_gene: TRBD1; v_gene: TRBV5-4; j_gene: TRBJ2-3; abundance: .; CDR3aa: CASSLDRGSTDTQYF; CDR3nt: TGTGCCAGCAGCCTTGACAGGGGGTCGACAGATACGCAGTATTTT